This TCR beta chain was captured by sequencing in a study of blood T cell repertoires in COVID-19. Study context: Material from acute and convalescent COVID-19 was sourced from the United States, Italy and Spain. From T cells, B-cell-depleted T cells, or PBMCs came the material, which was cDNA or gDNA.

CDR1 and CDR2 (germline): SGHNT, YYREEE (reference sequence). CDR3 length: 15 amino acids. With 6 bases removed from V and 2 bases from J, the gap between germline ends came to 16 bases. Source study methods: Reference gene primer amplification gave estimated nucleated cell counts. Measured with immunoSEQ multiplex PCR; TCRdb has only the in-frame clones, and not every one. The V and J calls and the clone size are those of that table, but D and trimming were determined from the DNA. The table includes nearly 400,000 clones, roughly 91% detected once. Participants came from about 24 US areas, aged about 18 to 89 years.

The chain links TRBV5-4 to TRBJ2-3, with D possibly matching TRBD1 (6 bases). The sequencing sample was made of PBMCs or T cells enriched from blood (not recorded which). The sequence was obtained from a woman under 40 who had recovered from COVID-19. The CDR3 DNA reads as TGTGCCAGCACCCTCCCAGGGGCGACCACAGATACGCAGTATTTT. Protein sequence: CASTLPGATTDTQYF.